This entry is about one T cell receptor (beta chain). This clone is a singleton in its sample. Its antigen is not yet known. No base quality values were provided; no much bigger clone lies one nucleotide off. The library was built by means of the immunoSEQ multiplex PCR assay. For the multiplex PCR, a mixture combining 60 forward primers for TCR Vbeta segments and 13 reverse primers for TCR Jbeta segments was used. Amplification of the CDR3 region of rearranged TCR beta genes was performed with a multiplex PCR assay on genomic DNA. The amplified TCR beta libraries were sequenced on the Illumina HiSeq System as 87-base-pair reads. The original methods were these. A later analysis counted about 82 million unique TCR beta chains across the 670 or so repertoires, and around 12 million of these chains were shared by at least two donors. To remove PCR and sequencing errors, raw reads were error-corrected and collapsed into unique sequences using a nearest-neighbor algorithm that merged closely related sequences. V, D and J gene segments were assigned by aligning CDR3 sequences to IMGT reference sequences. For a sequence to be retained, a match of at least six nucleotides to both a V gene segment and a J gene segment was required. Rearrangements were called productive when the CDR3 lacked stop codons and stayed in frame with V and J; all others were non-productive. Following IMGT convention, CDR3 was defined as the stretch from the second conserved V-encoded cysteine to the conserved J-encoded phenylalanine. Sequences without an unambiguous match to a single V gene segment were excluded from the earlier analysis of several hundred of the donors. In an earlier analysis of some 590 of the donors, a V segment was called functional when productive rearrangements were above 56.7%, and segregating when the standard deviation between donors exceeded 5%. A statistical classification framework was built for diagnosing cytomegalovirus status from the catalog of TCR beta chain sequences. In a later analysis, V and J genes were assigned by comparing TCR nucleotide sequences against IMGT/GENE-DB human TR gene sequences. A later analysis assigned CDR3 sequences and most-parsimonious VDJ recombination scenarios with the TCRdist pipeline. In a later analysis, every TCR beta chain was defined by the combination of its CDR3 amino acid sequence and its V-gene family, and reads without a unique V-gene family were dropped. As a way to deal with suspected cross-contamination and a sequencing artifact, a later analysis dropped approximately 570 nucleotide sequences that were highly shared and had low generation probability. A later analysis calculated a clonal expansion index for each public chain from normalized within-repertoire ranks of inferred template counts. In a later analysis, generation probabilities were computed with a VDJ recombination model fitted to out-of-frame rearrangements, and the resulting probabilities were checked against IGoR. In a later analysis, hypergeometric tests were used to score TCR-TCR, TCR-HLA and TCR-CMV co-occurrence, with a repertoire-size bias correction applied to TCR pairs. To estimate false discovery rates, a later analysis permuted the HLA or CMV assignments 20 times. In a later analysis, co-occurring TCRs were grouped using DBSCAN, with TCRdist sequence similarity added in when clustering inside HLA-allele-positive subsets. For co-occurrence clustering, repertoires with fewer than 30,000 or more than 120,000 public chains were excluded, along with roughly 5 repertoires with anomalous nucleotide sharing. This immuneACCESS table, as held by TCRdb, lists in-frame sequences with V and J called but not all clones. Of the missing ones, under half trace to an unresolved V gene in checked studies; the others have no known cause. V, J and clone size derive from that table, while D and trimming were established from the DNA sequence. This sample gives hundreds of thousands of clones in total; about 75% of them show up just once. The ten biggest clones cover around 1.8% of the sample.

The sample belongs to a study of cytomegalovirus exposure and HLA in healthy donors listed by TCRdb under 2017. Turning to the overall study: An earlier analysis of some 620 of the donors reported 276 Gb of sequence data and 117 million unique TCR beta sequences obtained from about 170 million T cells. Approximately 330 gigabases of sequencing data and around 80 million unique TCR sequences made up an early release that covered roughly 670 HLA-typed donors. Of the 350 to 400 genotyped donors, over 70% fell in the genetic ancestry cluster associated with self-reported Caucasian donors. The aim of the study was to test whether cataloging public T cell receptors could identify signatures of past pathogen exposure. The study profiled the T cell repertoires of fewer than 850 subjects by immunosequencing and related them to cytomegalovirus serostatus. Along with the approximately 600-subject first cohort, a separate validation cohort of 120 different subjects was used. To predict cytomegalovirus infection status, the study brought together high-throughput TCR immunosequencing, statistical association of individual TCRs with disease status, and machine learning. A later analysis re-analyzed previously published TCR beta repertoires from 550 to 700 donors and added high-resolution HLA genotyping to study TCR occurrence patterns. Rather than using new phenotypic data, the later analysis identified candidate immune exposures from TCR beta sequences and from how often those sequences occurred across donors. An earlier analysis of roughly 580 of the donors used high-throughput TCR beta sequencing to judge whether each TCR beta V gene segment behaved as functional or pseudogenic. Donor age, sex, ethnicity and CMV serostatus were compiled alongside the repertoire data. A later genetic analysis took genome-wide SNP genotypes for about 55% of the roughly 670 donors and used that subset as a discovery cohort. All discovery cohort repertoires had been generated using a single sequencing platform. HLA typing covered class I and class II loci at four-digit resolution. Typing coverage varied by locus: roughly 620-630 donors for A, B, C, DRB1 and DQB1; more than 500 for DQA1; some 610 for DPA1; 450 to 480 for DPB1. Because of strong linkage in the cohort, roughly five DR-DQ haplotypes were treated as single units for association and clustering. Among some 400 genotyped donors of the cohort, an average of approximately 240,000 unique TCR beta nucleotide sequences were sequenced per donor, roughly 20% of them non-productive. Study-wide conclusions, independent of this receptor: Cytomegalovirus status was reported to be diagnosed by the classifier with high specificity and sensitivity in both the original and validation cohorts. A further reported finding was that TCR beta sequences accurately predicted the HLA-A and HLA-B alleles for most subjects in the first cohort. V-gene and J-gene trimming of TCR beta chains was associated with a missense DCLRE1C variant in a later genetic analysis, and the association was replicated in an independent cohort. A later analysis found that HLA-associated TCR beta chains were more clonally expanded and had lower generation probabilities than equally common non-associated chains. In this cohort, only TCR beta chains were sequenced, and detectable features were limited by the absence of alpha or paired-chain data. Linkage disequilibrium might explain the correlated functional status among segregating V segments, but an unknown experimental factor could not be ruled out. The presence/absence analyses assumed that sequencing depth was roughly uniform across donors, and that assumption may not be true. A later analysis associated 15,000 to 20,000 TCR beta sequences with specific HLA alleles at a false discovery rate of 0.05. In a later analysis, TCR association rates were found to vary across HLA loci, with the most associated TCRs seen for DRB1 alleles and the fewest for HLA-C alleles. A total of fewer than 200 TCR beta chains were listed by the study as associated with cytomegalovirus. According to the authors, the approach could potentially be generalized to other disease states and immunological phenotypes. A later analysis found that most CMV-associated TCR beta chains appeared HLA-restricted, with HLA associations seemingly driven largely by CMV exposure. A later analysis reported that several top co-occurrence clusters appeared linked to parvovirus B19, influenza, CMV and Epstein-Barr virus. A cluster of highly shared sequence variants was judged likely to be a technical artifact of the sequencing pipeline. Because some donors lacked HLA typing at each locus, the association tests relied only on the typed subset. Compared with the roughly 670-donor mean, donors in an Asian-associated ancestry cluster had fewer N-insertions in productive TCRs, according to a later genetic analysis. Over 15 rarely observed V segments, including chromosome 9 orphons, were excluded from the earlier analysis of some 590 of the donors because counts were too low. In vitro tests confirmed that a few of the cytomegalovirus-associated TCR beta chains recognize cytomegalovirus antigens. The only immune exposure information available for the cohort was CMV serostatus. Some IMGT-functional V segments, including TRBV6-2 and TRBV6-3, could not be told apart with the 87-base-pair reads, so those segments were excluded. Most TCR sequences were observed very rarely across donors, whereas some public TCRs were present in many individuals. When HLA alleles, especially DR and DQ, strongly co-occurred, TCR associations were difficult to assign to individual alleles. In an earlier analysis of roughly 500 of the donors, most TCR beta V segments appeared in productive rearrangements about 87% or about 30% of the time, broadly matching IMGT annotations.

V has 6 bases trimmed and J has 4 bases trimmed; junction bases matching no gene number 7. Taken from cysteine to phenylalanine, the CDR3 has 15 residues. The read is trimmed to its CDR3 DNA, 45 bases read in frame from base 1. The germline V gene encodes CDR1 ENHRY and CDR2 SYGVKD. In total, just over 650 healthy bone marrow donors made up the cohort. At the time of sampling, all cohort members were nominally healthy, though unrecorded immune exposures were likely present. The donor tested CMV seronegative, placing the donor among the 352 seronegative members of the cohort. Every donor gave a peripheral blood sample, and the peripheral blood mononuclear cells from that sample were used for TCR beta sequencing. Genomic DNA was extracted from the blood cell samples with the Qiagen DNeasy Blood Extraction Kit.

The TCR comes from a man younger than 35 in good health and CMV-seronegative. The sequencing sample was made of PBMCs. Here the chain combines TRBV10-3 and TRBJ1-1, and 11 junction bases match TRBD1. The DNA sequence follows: TGTGCCATCAGCCCTTCCGGGACAGGGGGCACTGAAGCTTTCTTT. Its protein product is CAISPSGTGGTEAFF.